Described below is a single TCR beta chain sequence and its context. This record belongs to a study of blood T cell repertoires in COVID-19. Study details: Samples came from the United States, Italy and Spain, spanning acute and convalescent COVID-19. T cells, B-cell-depleted T cells, or PBMCs supplied cDNA or gDNA.

Source study methods: Reference gene primer amplification yielded estimated nucleated cell counts. Some clones are missing from TCRdb's copy, which holds only in-frame ones; the method was immunoSEQ multiplex PCR. The V and J calls and clone size were taken over from that table, and D and trimming were inferred from the DNA. The sample holds a few hundred thousand clones; around 84% are singletons and the top ten take 20%. The sequence was collected from a man aged 25-40 years with active or convalescent COVID-19. The sample comprised peripheral blood.

In DNA, the CDR3 is TGTGCCAGCACCTCCGACAGACCTAATGAAAAACTGTTTTTT. It specifies CASTSDRPNEKLFF. This chain joins TRBV6-5 and TRBJ1-4, with D perhaps matching TRBD1 (5 bases). With 7 bases removed from V and 3 bases from J, the gap between germline ends came to 12 bases. This CDR3 region has 14 residues. The germline CDR1 and CDR2 sequences are MNHEY and SVGAGI.